This record concerns one T cell receptor (beta chain) sequence. The data belong to a study of cytomegalovirus exposure and HLA in healthy donors. Clones were sequenced by immunoSEQ multiplex PCR, and TCRdb holds only the in-frame ones, with some missing. The sample carries some 180,000 clones, about 81% recorded once. Specimen: PBMCs. This TCR was sampled from a woman aged 25 to 39 in good health and CMV-seronegative.

In DNA form, the CDR3 reads TGTGCCAGCAGTGACGGCCCGGGACAGGGGCCCGGGGAGCTGTTTTTT. Its protein is CASSDGPGQGPGELFF. The V and J genes are TRBV6-4 and TRBJ2-2; 10 positions agree with TRBD1. V shed 2 bases and J 6 bases; nucleotides not matched to a gene: 6. The CDR3 runs 16 residues. The germline gives CDR1 MRHNA, CDR2 SNTAGT.